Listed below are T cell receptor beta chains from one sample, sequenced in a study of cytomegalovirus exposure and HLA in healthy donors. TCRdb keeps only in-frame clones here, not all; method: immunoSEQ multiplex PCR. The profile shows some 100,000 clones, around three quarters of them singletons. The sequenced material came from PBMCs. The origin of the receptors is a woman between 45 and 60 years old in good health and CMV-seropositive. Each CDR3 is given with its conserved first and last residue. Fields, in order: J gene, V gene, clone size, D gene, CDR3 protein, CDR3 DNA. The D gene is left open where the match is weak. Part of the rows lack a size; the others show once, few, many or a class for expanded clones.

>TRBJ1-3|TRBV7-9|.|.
CAGGAPSGNTIYF
TGTGCCGGCGGGGCTCCCTCTGGAAACACCATATATTTT
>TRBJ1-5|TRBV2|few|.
CASSTVSNQPQHF
TGTGCCAGCTCGACAGTTAGCAATCAGCCCCAGCATTTT
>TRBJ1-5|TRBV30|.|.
CAWSVPGANQPQHF
TGTGCCTGGAGTGTACCAGGGGCCAATCAGCCCCAGCATTTT
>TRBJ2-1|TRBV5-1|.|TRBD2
CASSRLAGSYNEQFF
TGCGCCAGCAGCCGACTAGCGGGATCCTACAATGAGCAGTTCTTC
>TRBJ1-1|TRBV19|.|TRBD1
CASSLQGDTEAFF
TGTGCCAGTAGTTTACAGGGGGACACTGAAGCTTTCTTT
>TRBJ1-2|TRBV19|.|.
CASAGTRTNGYTF
TGTGCCAGTGCCGGGACACGAACGAATGGCTACACCTTC
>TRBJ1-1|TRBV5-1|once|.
CASSLGTVNLNTEAFF
TGCGCCAGCAGCTTGGGGACAGTCAATTTGAACACTGAAGCTTTCTTT
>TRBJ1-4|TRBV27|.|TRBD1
CASSPPGQRNEKLFF
TGTGCCAGCAGTCCCCCGGGACAGAGGAATGAAAAACTGTTTTTT
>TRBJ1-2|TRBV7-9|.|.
CASSTAGGYGYTF
TGTGCCAGCAGCACGGCCGGGGGATATGGCTACACCTTC
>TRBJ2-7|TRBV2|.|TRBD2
CATCDMAGVSSEQYF
TGTGCCACCTGTGATATGGCGGGAGTCTCTAGCGAGCAGTACTTC
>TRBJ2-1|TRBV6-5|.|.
CASMFAADSYNEQFF
TGTGCCAGCATGTTCGCCGCGGACTCCTACAATGAGCAGTTCTTC
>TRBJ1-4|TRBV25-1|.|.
CASSELRTPNEKLFF
TGTGCCAGCAGTGAATTGAGGACACCTAATGAAAAACTGTTTTTT
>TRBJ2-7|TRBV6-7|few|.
CASRYRDTKYEQYF
TGTGCCAGCAGGTACCGGGACACGAAATACGAGCAGTACTTC
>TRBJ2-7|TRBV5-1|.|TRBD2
CASSLIAGGSEQYF
TGCGCCAGCAGCTTGATAGCGGGGGGTAGCGAGCAGTACTTC
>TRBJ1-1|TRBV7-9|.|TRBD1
CASSFHGTGKATEAFF
TGTGCCAGCAGCTTCCACGGGACAGGGAAGGCCACTGAAGCTTTCTTT
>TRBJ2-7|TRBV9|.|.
CASSVGQDTYEQYF
TGTGCCAGCAGCGTAGGGCAGGACACCTACGAGCAGTACTTC
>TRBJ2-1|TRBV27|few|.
CASTALSRIGNEQFF
TGTGCCAGCACCGCTTTGAGCCGAATTGGCAATGAGCAGTTCTTC
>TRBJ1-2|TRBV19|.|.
CASGQAFGYGYTF
TGTGCCAGTGGTCAGGCTTTCGGCTATGGCTACACCTTC
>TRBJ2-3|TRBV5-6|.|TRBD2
CASRGGSTDTQYF
TGTGCCAGCAGGGGGGGGAGCACAGATACGCAGTATTTT
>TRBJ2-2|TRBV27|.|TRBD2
CASSQRLAGDSGELFF
TGTGCCAGCAGTCAGAGACTAGCGGGGGACTCCGGGGAGCTGTTTTTT
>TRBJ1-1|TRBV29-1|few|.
CSVSRGAGTEAFF
TGCAGCGTTTCCAGGGGCGCAGGGACTGAAGCTTTCTTT
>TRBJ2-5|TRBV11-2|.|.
CASSHLRDIQETQYF
TGTGCCAGCAGCCACCTTCGGGACATCCAAGAGACCCAGTACTTC
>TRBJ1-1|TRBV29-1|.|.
CSVLTPGTEAFF
TGCAGCGTCCTAACCCCCGGGACTGAAGCTTTCTTT
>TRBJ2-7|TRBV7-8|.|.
CASSPRQEPYEQYF
TGTGCCAGCAGCCCTCGACAGGAGCCCTACGAGCAGTACTTC
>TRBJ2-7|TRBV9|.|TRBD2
CASSVSGTSGRYEQYF
TGTGCCAGCAGCGTATCCGGGACTAGCGGGAGGTACGAGCAGTACTTC
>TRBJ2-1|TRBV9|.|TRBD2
CASSARGLAGQEQFF
TGTGCCAGCAGCGCCCGAGGACTAGCGGGACAAGAGCAGTTCTTC
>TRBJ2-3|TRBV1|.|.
CTSSPHRQATRF
TGCACCAGCAGCCCCCACCGGCAGGCCACTCGATTC
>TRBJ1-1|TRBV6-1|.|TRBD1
CASSDGTENTEAFF
TGTGCCAGCAGTGATGGGACAGAGAACACTGAAGCTTTCTTT
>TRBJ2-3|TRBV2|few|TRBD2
CASSQGLAGGTDTQYF
TGTGCCAGCAGTCAAGGACTAGCGGGGGGCACAGATACGCAGTATTTT
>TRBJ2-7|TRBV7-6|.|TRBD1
CASSPPPRDRGRIYEQYF
TGTGCCAGCAGCCCCCCCCCGCGGGACAGGGGGCGCATCTACGAGCAGTACTTC
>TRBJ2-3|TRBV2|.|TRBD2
CASRRNLAGSTDTQYF
TGTGCCAGCAGGAGGAATCTAGCGGGGAGCACAGATACGCAGTATTTT
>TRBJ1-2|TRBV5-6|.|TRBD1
CASERDRGVGGYTF
TGTGCCAGCGAACGAGACAGGGGTGTTGGAGGCTACACCTTC
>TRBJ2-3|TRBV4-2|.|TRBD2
CASSQVVEAGGPADTQYF
TGTGCCAGCAGCCAAGTGGTGGAGGCGGGGGGGCCCGCAGATACGCAGTATTTT
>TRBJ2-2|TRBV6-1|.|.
CASSGRVSPTGELFF
TGTGCCAGCAGTGGCAGGGTATCGCCCACCGGGGAGCTGTTTTTT
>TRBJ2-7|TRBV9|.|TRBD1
CASSVGSSDRANEQYF
TGTGCCAGCAGCGTAGGGAGTTCTGACAGGGCCAACGAGCAGTACTTC
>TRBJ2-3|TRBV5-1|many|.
CASSPSQGSTDTQYF
TGCGCCAGCAGTCCTTCGCAGGGTAGCACAGATACGCAGTATTTT
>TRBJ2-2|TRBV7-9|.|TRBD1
CASSYPTRGRRITGELFF
TGTGCCAGCAGCTACCCCACCAGGGGGCGTAGGATCACCGGGGAGCTGTTTTTT
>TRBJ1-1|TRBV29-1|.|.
CSLNPGGGTEAFF
TGCAGCCTGAACCCTGGGGGCGGCACTGAAGCTTTCTTT
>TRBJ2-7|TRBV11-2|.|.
CASSPTAYEQYF
TGTGCCAGCAGCCCGACAGCCTACGAGCAGTACTTC
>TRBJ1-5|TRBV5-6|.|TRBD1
CASSSRSDRGRDVGQPQHF
TGTGCCAGCAGCTCCAGGTCGGACAGGGGGAGGGATGTGGGTCAGCCCCAGCATTTT